These T cell receptor beta chains were read from a single sample in a study of T cells after yellow fever vaccination. TCRdb analysed the 5' RACE reads with MiXCR anew, one entry per CDR3 protein. The sample carries roughly 520,000 distinct CDR3 sequences, just over 20% recorded once. This sample comprised PBMCs, obtained approximately 20 days after the first yellow fever vaccination. Receptors were obtained from a young man who received the YFV17D yellow fever vaccine. CDR3s include the opening cysteine and the closing phenylalanine or tryptophan. The D gene is left open where the match is weak. Part of the rows lack a size; the others show once, few, many or a class for expanded clones.

d_call j_call clone_size v_call cdr3_aa cdr3_nt
NA TRBJ2-1 few TRBV20-1 CSARDRGLHSNSYNEQFF TGCAGTGCTAGAGACAGGGGCCTACACTCTAACTCCTACAATGAGCAGTTCTTC
NA TRBJ2-7 NA TRBV16 CASTRRSYEQYF TGTGCCAGCACCCGTCGCTCCTACGAGCAGTACTTC
TRBD2 TRBJ2-3 few TRBV7-2 CASSLSGASDTQYF TGTGCCAGCAGCTTAAGCGGGGCCTCGGATACGCAGTATTTT
TRBD2 TRBJ2-3 few TRBV20-1 CSARDRRGLAGTQYF TGCAGTGCTAGAGATAGGCGGGGGTTGGCCGGTACGCAGTATTTT
NA TRBJ2-2 few TRBV4-1 CASSQGPNFSGELFF TGCGCCAGCAGCCAAGGCCCTAATTTCTCCGGGGAGCTGTTTTTT
NA TRBJ2-5 NA TRBV6-1 CASNPVGWETQYF TGTGCCAGCAACCCCGTGGGGTGGGAGACCCAGTACTTC
NA TRBJ2-5 NA TRBV4-1 CASSQELRTPLGETQYF TGCGCCAGCAGCCAAGAGCTGCGGACCCCCCTAGGGGAGACCCAGTACTTC
NA TRBJ2-2 NA TRBV24-1 CATSRGAAGELFF TGTGCCACCAGTCGGGGGGCGGCCGGGGAGCTGTTTTTT
NA TRBJ2-3 few TRBV6-5 CASSLGSGHTDTQYF TGTGCCAGCAGTTTAGGGAGCGGGCACACAGATACGCAGTATTTT
TRBD1 TRBJ2-3 NA TRBV5-6 CASSLAAGGPLGDTQYF TGTGCCAGCAGCTTAGCTGCAGGGGGCCCGCTTGGAGATACGCAGTATTTT
NA TRBJ1-1 few TRBV9 CASSFHPGPQTEAFF TGTGCCAGCAGCTTCCACCCAGGGCCCCAGACTGAAGCTTTCTTT
NA TRBJ2-5 many TRBV12-3/TRBV12-4 CASSLRRETQYF TGTGCCAGCAGTTTAAGGAGGGAGACCCAGTACTTC
NA TRBJ2-2 NA TRBV21-1 CASSKGIGTGELFF TGTGCCAGCAGCAAAGGAATAGGCACCGGGGAGCTGTTTTTT
TRBD1 TRBJ2-1 NA TRBV19 CASKGQFYNEQFF TGTGCCAGTAAGGGACAGTTCTACAATGAGCAGTTCTTC
TRBD2 TRBJ2-3 NA TRBV6-2/TRBV6-3 CAIRPSFAGGRPTDTQYF TGTGCCATTCGACCTTCCTTTGCGGGGGGCCGGCCCACAGATACGCAGTATTTT
TRBD2 TRBJ2-3 NA TRBV4-1 CASSQEGAGWRTDTQYF TGCGCCAGCAGCCAAGAGGGAGCGGGGTGGCGTACAGATACGCAGTATTTT
NA TRBJ2-3 NA TRBV12-3/TRBV12-4 CASSHQRGDTQYF TGTGCCAGCAGCCATCAGAGGGGAGATACGCAGTATTTT
NA TRBJ2-7 few TRBV10-3 CAISESMAGGTYEQYF TGTGCCATCAGTGAGTCGATGGCAGGAGGAACCTACGAGCAGTACTTC
TRBD1 TRBJ1-2 many TRBV5-1 CASSTGDRDGYTF TGCGCCAGCAGCACAGGGGACCGGGATGGCTACACCTTC
NA TRBJ2-1 many TRBV29-1 CSVGRGFQEQFF TGCAGCGTTGGACGGGGATTCCAGGAGCAGTTCTTC